The clone carrying this T cell receptor beta chain was detected once. V trimming: 2 bases; J trimming: 4 bases; junction bases outside the gene matches: 8. Per the germline V gene, CDR1 is SGHTA and CDR2 is FQGTGA. The CDR3 consists of 16 residues. As originally analysed: From reference gene primer amplification, estimates of nucleated cell counts were derived. The data were produced by immunoSEQ multiplex PCR, yet TCRdb's version contains in-frame clones alone and is incomplete. V and J calls plus clone size are reproduced from that table; the DNA served to infer D and trimming. Among fewer than 150,000 clones listed, 84% were seen once. This sample is part of a study of blood T cell repertoires in COVID-19. Study background: The cDNA or gDNA used as material had been derived from T cells, B-cell-depleted T cells, or PBMCs.

The TCR sequence derives from a human donor in a cohort sampled during active COVID-19. Sequencing was done on a sample of peripheral blood. V is TRBV7-3 and J is TRBJ2-1; TRBD1 agrees at 7 bases. DNA for the CDR3: TGTGCCAGCAGCTTAGAGGGGGCAATGCGGTACAATGAGCAGTTCTTC. It is translated as CASSLEGAMRYNEQFF.